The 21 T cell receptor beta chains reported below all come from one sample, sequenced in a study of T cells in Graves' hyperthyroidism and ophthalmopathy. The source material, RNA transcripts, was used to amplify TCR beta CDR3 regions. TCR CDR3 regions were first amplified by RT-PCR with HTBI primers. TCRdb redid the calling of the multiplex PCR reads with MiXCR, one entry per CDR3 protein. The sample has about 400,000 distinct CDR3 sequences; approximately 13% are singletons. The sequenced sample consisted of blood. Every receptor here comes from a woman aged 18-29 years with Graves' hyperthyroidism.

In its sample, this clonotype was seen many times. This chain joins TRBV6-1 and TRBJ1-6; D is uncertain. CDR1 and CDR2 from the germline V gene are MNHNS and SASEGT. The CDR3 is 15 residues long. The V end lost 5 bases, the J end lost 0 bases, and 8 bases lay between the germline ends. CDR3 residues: CASSSALSYNSPLHF. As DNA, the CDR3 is TGTGCCAGCAGTTCGGCCCTCTCCTATAATTCACCCCTCCACTTT.

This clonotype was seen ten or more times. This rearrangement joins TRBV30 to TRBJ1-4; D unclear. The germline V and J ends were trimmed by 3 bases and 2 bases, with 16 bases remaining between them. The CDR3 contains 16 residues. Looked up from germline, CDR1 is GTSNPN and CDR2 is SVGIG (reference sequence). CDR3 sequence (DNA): TGTGCCTGGAGACGACCATGGGCGTCGACTAATGAAAAACTGTTTTTT. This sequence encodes CAWRRPWASTNEKLFF.

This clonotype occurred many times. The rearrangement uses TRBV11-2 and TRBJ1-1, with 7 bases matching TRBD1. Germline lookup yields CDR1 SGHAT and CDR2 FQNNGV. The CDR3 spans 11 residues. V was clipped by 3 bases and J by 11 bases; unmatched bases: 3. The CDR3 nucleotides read TGTGCCAGCAGCTTCGACAGGGCGGCTTTCTTT. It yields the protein CASSFDRAAFF.

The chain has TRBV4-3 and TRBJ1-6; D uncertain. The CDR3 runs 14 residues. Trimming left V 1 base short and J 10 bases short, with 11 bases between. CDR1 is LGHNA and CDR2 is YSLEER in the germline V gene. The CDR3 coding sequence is TGCGCCAGCAGCCAAGCGTCCGCCGGGTCACCCCTCCACTTT. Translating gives CASSQASAGSPLHF.

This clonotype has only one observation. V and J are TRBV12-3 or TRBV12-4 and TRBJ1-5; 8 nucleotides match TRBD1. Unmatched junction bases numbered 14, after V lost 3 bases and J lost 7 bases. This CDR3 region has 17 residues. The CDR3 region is CASSFRRAGQAGQPQHF. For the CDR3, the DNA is TGTGCCAGCAGTTTTAGGAGGGCGGGACAGGCGGGACAGCCCCAGCATTTT.

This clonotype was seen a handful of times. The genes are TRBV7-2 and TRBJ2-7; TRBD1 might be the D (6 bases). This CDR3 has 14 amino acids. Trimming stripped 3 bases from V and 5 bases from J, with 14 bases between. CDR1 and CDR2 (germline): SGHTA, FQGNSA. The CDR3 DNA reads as TGTGCCAGCAGCTTTTCTACAGGGTCCCACGAGCAGTACTTC. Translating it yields CASSFSTGSHEQYF.

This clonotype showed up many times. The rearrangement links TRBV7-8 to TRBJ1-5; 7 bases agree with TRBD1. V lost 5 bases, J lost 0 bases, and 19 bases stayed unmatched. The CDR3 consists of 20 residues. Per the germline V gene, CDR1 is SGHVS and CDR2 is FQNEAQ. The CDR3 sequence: CASSTPPRGQYKSSNQPQHF. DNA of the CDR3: TGTGCCAGCAGCACGCCCCCTAGGGGACAGTATAAGAGTAGCAATCAGCCCCAGCATTTT. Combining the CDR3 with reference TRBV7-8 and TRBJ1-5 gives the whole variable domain GAGVSQSPRYKVAKRGQDVALRCDPISGHVSLFWYQQALGQGPEFLTYFQNEAQLDKSGLPSDRFFAERPEGSVSTLKIQRTQQEDSAVYLCASSTPPRGQYKSSNQPQHFGDGTRLSIL.

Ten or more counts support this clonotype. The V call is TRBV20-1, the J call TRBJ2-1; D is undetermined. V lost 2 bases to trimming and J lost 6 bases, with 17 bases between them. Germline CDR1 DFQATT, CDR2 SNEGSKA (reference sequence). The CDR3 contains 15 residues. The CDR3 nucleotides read TGCAGTGCTAGATGGTCCTCTCAAAGGCGCAATGAGCAGTTCTTC. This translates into CSARWSSQRRNEQFF.

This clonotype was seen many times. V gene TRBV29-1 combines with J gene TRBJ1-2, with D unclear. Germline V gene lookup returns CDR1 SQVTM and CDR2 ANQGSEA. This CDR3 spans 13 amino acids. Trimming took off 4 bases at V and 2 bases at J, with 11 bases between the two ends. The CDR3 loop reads CSVVSETNYGYTF. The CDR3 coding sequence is TGCAGCGTTGTATCCGAAACCAACTATGGCTACACCTTC. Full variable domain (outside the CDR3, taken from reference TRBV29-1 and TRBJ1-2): SAVISQKPSRDICQRGTSLTIQCQVDSQVTMMFWYRQQPGQSLTLIATANQGSEATYESGFVIDKFPISRPNLTFSTLTVSNMSPEDSSIYLCSVVSETNYGYTFGSGTRLTVV.

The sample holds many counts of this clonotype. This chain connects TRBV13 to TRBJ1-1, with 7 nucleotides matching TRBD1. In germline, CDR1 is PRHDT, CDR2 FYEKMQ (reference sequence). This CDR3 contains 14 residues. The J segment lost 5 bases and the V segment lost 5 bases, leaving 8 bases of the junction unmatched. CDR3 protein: CASSQGVGGTEAFF. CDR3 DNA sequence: TGTGCCAGCAGCCAGGGGGTTGGGGGTACTGAAGCTTTCTTT.

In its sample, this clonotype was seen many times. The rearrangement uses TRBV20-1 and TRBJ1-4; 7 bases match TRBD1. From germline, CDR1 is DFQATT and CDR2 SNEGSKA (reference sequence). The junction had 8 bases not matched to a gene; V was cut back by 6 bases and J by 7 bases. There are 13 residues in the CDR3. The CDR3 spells CSAVPDRSEKLFF. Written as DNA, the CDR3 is TGCAGTGCCGTCCCGGACAGGAGTGAAAAACTGTTTTTT.

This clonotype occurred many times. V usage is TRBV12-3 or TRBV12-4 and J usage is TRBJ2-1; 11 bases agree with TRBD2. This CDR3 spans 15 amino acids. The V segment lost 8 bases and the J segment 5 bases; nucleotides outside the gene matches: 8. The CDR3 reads CASHSGRAGDNEQFF. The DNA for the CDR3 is TGTGCCAGCCATAGCGGGAGGGCCGGGGACAATGAGCAGTTCTTC.

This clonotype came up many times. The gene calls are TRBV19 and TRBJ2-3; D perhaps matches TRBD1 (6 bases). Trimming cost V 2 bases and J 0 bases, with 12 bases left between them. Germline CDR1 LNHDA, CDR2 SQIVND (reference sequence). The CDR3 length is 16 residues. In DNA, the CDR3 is TGTGCCAGTAGTATATCGCTGACAGGTAGCACAGATACGCAGTATTTT. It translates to CASSISLTGSTDTQYF. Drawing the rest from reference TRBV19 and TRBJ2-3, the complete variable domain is DGGITQSPKYLFRKEGQNVTLSCEQNLNHDAMYWYRQDPGQGLRLIYYSQIVNDFQKGDIAEGYSVSREKKESFPLTVTSAQKNPTAFYLCASSISLTGSTDTQYFGPGTRLTVL.

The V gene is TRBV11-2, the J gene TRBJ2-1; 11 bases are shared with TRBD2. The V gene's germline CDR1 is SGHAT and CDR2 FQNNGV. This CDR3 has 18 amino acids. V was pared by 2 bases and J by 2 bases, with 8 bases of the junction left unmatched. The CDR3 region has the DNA TGTGCCAGCAGCTTATGGGAATATAGCGGGGGGGCCTACAATGAGCAGTTCTTC. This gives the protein CASSLWEYSGGAYNEQFF.

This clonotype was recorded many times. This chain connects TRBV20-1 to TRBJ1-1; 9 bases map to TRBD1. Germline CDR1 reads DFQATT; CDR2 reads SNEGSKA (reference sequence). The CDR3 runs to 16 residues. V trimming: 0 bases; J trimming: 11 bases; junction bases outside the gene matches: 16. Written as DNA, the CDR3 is TGCAGTGCTAGAGACTTACAGGGGGCGTTGGGGGCTCGGGCTTTCTTT. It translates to CSARDLQGALGARAFF.

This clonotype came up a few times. The CDR3 reads CASSLGGKGIHEQYF. As DNA, the CDR3 is TGTGCCAGCAGCTTGGGAGGGAAAGGGATCCACGAGCAGTACTTC. The chain links TRBV5-4 to TRBJ2-7; maybe TRBD2 (5 bases). CDR1 and CDR2 (germline): SGHNT, YYREEE (reference sequence). The CDR3 has 15 residues. V lost 0 bases and J 5 bases, leaving 15 bases between the germline ends.

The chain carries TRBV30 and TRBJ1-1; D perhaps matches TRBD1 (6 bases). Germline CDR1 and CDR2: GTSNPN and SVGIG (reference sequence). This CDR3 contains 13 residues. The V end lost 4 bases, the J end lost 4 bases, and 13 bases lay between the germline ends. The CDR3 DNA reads TGTGCCTGGAACAGACAGGAAGGCACTGAAGCTTTCTTT. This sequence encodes CAWNRQEGTEAFF.

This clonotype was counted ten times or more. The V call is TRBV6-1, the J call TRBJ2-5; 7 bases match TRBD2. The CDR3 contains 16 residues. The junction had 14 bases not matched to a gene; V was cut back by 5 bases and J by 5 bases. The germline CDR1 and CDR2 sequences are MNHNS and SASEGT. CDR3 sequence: CASSSYGGSSIETQYF. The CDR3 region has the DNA TGTGCCAGCAGTTCCTACGGGGGGTCCTCAATCGAGACCCAGTACTTC.

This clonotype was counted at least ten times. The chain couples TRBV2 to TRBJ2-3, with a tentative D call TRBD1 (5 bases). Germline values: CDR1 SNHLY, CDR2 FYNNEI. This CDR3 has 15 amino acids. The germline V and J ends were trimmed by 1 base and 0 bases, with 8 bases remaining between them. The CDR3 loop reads CASSEEGSSTDTQYF. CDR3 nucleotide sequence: TGTGCCAGCAGTGAAGAGGGGTCTAGCACAGATACGCAGTATTTT.

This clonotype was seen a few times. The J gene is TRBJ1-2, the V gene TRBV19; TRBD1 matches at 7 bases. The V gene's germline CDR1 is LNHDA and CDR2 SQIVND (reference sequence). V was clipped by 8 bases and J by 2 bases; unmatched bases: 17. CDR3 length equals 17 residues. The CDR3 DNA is TGTGCCAGTGAACCATCGCGGGGGGGACAGCTAAACTATGGCTACACCTTC. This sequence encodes CASEPSRGGQLNYGYTF.

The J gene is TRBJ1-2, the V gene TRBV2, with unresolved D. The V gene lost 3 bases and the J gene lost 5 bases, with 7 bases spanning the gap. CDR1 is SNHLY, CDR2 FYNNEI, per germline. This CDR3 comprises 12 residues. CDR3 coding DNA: TGTGCCAGCAGTGATGAGGCGTATGGCTACACCTTC. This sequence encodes CASSDEAYGYTF.